This is a list of T cell receptor beta chains from one sample in a study of blood T cell repertoires in COVID-19. The data were produced by immunoSEQ multiplex PCR, yet TCRdb's version contains in-frame clones alone and is incomplete. The sample lists 70,000 to 90,000 clones, 80% to 90% occurring once. The sequenced material came from peripheral blood. All receptors derive from a woman aged 60-70 years with acute or convalescent COVID-19. The CDR3 runs from the conserved cysteine through the conserved F or W. Fields, in order: J gene, D gene, V gene, clone size, CDR3 protein, CDR3 DNA. D genes are given only for firm matches. Where a row states a size, it is once, few, many or the class of an expanded clone; other rows omit it.

>TRBJ2-4|TRBD1|TRBV5-1|medium-sized
CASSLVTGDKNIQYF
TGCGCCAGCAGCTTGGTCACAGGGGACAAAAACATTCAGTACTTC
>TRBJ1-2|TRBD1|TRBV6-5|.
CASSWTGRTNYGYTF
TGTGCCAGCAGTTGGACAGGGAGAACGAACTATGGCTACACCTTC
>TRBJ1-5|.|TRBV6-1|.
CASSETGRQPQHF
TGTGCCAGCAGTGAAACAGGCCGTCAGCCCCAGCATTTT
>TRBJ2-1|TRBD2|TRBV5-6|.
CASSLSSGGSYNEQFF
TGTGCCAGCAGCTTGTCTAGCGGGGGGTCCTACAATGAGCAGTTCTTC
>TRBJ2-6|TRBD1|TRBV5-8|few
CASSLVQGAQGANVLTF
TGTGCCAGCAGCTTGGTACAGGGGGCGCAAGGGGCCAACGTCCTGACTTTC
>TRBJ1-2|.|TRBV5-4|.
CASSLVIGQPNYGYTF
TGTGCCAGCAGCTTGGTAATCGGACAGCCGAACTATGGCTACACCTTC
>TRBJ2-3|.|TRBV5-1|.
CASSLALSRGGPDTQYF
TGCGCCAGCAGCTTGGCCCTTTCCAGGGGAGGGCCAGATACGCAGTATTTT
>TRBJ2-1|.|TRBV21-1|.
CASSKPTGEIYNEQFF
TGTGCCAGCAGCAAGCCGACAGGGGAAATCTACAATGAGCAGTTCTTC
>TRBJ1-2|TRBD1|TRBV2|.
CASSGGQGQPNYGYTF
TGTGCCAGCAGTGGGGGACAGGGACAGCCTAACTATGGCTACACCTTC
>TRBJ2-3|.|TRBV3-1/TRBV3-2|once
CASSQGRGAGQYF
TGTGCCAGCAGCCAAGGGCGCGGGGCCGGGCAGTATTTT
>TRBJ2-4|TRBD2|TRBV7-3|.
CASSRGGGLENIQYF
TGTGCCAGCAGCCGAGGCGGGGGACTAGAGAACATTCAGTACTTC
>TRBJ1-1|.|TRBV19|few
CASRDTEAFF
TGTGCCAGCAGGGACACTGAAGCTTTCTTT
>TRBJ1-1|TRBD1|TRBV9|.
CASSESWGQGWMNTEAFF
TGTGCCAGCAGCGAGTCCTGGGGACAGGGGTGGATGAACACTGAAGCTTTCTTT
>TRBJ2-3|TRBD2|TRBV30|.
CAWRDGTSGTDTQYF
TGTGCCTGGAGGGACGGGACTAGCGGTACAGATACGCAGTATTTT
>TRBJ2-2|TRBD1|TRBV4-3|.
CASSQAIDRGSGELFF
TGCGCCAGCAGCCAAGCCATCGACAGGGGATCCGGGGAGCTGTTTTTT
>TRBJ1-5|TRBD1|TRBV27|few
CASWQGEDQPQHF
TGTGCCAGCTGGCAGGGGGAAGATCAGCCCCAGCATTTT
>TRBJ1-5|TRBD1|TRBV29-1|.
CSVGETGGNQPQHF
TGCAGCGTTGGTGAGACAGGGGGCAATCAGCCCCAGCATTTT
>TRBJ2-5|.|TRBV7-8|.
CASSFGPGETQYF
TGTGCCAGCAGCTTTGGACCGGGGGAGACCCAGTACTTC
>TRBJ1-2|TRBD1|TRBV6-2/TRBV6-3|.
CASSTQQGAGYGYTF
TGTGCCAGCAGTACCCAACAGGGGGCTGGCTATGGCTACACCTTC